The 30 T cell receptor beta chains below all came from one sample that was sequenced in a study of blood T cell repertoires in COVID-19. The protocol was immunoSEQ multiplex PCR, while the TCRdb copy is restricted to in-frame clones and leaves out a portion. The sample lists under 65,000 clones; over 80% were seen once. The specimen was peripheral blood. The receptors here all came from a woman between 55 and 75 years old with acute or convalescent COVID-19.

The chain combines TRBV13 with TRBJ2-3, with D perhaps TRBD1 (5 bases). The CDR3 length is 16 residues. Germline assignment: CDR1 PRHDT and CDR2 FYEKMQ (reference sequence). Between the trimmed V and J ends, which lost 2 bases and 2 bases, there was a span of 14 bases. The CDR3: CASSLSQGQNTDTQYF. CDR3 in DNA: TGTGCCAGCAGCTTATCCCAGGGTCAAAACACAGATACGCAGTATTTT.

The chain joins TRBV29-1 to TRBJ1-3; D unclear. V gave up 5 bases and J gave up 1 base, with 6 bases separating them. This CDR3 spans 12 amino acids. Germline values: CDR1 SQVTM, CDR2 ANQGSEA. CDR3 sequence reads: CSVTESGNTIYF. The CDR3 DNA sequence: TGCAGCGTTACAGAGTCTGGAAACACCATATATTTT.

The CDR3, as DNA: TGTGCCAGCAGTTCGATGGGACACACTAGCACAGATACGCAGTATTTT. Translation gives CASSSMGHTSTDTQYF. The genes are TRBV27 and TRBJ2-3; D perhaps matches TRBD1 (6 bases). Trimming took off 4 bases at V and 0 bases at J, with 14 bases between the two ends. This CDR3 region has 16 residues. Germline CDR1 and CDR2: MNHEY and SMNVEV (reference sequence).

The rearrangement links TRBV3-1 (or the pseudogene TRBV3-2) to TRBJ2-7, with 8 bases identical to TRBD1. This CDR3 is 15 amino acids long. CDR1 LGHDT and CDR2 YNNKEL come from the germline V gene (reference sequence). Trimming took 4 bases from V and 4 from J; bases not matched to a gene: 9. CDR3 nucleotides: TGTGCCAGCAGCCGAACCCCGGGACAGGTATACGAGCAGTACTTC. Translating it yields CASSRTPGQVYEQYF.

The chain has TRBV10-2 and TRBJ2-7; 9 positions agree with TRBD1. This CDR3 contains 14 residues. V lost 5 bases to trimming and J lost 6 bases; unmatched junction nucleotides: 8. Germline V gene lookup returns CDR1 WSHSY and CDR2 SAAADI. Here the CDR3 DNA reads TGCGCCAGCAGTCCGGGACAGGGAGGCCTCGAGCAGTACTTC. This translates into CASSPGQGGLEQYF.

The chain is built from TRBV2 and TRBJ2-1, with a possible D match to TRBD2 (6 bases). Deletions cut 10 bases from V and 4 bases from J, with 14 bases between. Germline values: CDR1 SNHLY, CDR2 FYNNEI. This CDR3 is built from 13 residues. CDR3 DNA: TGTGCCACCCGGGACGCGGGATACAATGAGCAGTTCTTC. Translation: CATRDAGYNEQFF.

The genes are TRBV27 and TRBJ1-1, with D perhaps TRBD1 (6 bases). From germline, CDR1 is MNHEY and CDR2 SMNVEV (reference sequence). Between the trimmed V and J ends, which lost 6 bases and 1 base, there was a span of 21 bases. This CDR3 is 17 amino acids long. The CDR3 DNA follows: TGTGCCAGCAGCCCTTTAAATCCGACAGGCCCGAACACTGAAGCTTTCTTT. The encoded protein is CASSPLNPTGPNTEAFF.

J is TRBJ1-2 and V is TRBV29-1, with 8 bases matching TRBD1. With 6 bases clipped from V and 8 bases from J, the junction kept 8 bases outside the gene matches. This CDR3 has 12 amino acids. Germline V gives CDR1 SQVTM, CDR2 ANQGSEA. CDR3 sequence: CSVGRGREGYTF. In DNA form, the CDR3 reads TGCAGCGTGGGCAGGGGGCGCGAGGGCTACACCTTC.

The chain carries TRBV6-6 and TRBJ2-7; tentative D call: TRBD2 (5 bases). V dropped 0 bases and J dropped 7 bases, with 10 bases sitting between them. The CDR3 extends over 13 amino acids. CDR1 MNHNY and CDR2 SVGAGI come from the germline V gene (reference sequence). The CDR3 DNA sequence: TGTGCCAGCAGTTACTCTAGTGGCGGGGAGCAGTACTTC. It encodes CASSYSSGGEQYF.

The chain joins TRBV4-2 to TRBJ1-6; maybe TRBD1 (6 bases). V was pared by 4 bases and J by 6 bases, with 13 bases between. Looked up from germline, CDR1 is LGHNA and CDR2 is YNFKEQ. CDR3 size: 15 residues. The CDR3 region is CASSPAGAFNSPLHF. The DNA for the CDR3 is TGTGCCAGCAGCCCAGCAGGGGCCTTTAATTCACCCCTCCACTTT.

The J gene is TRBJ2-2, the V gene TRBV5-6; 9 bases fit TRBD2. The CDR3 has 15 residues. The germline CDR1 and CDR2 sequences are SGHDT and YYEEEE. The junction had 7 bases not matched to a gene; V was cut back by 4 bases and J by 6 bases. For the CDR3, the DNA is TGTGCCAGCAGCGGGGGGACTAGCTGGGCCGGGGAGCTGTTTTTT. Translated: CASSGGTSWAGELFF.

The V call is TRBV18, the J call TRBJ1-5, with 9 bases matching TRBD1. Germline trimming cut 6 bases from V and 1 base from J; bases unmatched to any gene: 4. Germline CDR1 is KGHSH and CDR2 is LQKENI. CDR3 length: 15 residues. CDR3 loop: CASSLDRGSNQPQHF. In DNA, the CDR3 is TGTGCCAGCTCTCTGGACAGGGGCAGCAATCAGCCCCAGCATTTT. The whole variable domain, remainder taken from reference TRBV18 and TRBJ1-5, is NAGVMQNPRHLVRRRGQEARLRCSPMKGHSHVYWYRQLPEEGLKFMVYLQKENIIDESGMPKERFSAEFPKEGPSILRIQQVVRGDSAAYFCASSLDRGSNQPQHFGDGTRLSIL.

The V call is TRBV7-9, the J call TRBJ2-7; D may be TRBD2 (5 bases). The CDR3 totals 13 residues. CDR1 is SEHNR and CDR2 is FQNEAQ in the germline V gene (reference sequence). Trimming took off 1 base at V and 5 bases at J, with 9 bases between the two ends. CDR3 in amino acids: CASSLGPGNEQYF. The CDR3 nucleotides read TGTGCCAGCAGCTTAGGCCCGGGGAACGAGCAGTACTTC.

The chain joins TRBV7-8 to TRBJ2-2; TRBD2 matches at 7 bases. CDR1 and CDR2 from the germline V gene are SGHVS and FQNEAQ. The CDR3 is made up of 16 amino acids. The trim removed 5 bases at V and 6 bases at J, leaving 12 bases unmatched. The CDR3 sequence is CASSPQRGGWAGELFF. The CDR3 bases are TGTGCCAGCAGCCCCCAACGCGGGGGTTGGGCCGGGGAGCTGTTTTTT.

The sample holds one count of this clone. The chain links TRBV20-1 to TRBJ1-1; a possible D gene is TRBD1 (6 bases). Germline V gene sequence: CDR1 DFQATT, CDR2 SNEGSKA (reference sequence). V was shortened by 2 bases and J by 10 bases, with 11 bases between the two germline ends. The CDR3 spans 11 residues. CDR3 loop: CSARTGWGAFF. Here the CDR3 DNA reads TGCAGTGCTAGAACAGGGTGGGGAGCTTTCTTT.

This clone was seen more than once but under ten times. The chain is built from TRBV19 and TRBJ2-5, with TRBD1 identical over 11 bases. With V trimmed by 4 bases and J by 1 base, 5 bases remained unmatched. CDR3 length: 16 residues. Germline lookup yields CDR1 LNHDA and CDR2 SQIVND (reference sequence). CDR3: CASSRRDRGSQETQYF. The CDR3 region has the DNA TGTGCCAGTAGTAGACGGGACAGGGGGTCCCAAGAGACCCAGTACTTC.

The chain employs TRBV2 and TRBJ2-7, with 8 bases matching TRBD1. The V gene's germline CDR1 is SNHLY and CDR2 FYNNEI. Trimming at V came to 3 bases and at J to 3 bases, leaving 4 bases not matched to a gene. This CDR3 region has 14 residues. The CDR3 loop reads CASSDRTGNYEQYF. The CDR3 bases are TGTGCCAGCAGTGATCGGACAGGGAACTACGAGCAGTACTTC.

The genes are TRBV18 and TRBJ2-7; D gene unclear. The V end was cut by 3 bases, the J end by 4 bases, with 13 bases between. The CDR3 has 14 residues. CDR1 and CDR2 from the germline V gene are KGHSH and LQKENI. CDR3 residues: CASSPDQVTYEQYF. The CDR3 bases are TGTGCCAGCTCACCGGATCAGGTAACTTACGAGCAGTACTTC.

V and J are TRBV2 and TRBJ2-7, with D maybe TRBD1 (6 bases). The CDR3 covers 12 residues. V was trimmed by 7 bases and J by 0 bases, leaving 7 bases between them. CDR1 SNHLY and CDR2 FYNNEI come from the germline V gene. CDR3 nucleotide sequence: TGTGCCAGCAAGGACAGCTCCTACGAGCAGTACTTC. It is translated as CASKDSSYEQYF.

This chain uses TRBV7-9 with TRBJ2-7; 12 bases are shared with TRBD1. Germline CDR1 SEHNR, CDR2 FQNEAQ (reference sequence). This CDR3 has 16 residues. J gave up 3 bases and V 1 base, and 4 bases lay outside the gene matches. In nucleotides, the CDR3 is TGTGCCAGCAGCTTAGGGGGACAGGGGGCTCTCTACGAGCAGTACTTC. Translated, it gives CASSLGGQGALYEQYF.

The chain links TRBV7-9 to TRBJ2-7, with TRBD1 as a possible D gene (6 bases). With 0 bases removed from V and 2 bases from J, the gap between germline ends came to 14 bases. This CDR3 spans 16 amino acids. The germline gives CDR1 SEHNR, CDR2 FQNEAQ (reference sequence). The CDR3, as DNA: TGTGCCAGCAGCTTAGCGCAAAGTCACAGGGCCTACGAGCAGTACTTC. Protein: CASSLAQSHRAYEQYF.

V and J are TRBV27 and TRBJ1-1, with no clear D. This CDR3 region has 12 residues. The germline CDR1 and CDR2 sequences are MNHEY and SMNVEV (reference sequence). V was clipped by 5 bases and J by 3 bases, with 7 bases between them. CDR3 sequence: CASSTIDTEAFF. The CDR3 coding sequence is TGTGCCAGCAGTACCATAGACACTGAAGCTTTCTTT.

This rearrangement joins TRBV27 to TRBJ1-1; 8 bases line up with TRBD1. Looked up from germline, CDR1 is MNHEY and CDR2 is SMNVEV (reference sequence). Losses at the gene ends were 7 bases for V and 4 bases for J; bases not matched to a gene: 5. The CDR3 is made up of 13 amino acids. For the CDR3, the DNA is TGTGCCAGCAATGACAGGGGTGGCACTGAAGCTTTCTTT. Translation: CASNDRGGTEAFF.

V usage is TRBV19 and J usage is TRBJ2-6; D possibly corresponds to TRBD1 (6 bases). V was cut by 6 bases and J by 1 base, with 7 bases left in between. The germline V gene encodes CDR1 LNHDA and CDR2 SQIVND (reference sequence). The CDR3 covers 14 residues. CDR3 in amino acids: CASSRGSGANVLTF. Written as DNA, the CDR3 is TGTGCCAGTAGCAGGGGATCTGGGGCCAACGTCCTGACTTTC. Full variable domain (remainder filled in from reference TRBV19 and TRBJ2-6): DGGITQSPKYLFRKEGQNVTLSCEQNLNHDAMYWYRQDPGQGLRLIYYSQIVNDFQKGDIAEGYSVSREKKESFPLTVTSAQKNPTAFYLCASSRGSGANVLTFGAGSRLTVL.

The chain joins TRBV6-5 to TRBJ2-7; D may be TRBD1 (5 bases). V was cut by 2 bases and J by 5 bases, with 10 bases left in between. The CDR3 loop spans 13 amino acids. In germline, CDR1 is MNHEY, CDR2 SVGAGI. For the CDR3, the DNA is TGTGCCAGCAGTTACAGGGGCCGGCACGAGCAGTACTTC. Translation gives CASSYRGRHEQYF.

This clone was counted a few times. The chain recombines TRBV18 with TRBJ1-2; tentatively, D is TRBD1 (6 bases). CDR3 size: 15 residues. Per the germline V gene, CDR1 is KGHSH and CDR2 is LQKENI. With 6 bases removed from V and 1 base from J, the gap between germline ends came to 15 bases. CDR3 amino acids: CASSLIRDNNYGYTF. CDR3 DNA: TGTGCCAGCTCCTTGATCCGGGACAATAACTATGGCTACACCTTC.

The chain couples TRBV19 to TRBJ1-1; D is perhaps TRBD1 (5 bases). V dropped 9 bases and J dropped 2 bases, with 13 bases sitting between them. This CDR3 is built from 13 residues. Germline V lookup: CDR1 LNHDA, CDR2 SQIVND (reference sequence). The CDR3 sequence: CASLGASNTEAFF. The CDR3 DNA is TGTGCCAGCCTAGGGGCTAGTAACACTGAAGCTTTCTTT.

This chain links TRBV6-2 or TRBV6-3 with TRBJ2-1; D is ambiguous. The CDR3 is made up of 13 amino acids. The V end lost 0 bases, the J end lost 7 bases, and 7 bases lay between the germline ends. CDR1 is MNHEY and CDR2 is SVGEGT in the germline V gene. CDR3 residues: CASSYSVLNEQFF. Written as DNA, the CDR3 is TGTGCCAGCAGTTACTCCGTCCTGAATGAGCAGTTCTTC.

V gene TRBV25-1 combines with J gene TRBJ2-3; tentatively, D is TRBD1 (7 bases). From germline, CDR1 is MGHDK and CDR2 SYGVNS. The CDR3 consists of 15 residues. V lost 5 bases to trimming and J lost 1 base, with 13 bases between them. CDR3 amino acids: CASSRRGLGTDTQYF. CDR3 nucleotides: TGTGCCAGCAGTAGGAGGGGGCTTGGCACAGATACGCAGTATTTT.

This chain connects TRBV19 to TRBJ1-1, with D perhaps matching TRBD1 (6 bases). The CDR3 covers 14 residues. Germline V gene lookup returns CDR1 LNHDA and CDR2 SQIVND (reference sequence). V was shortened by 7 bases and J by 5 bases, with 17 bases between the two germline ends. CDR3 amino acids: CASTLGQGRTEAFF. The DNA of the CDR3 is TGTGCCAGTACCCTGGGGCAGGGGCGGACTGAAGCTTTCTTT.